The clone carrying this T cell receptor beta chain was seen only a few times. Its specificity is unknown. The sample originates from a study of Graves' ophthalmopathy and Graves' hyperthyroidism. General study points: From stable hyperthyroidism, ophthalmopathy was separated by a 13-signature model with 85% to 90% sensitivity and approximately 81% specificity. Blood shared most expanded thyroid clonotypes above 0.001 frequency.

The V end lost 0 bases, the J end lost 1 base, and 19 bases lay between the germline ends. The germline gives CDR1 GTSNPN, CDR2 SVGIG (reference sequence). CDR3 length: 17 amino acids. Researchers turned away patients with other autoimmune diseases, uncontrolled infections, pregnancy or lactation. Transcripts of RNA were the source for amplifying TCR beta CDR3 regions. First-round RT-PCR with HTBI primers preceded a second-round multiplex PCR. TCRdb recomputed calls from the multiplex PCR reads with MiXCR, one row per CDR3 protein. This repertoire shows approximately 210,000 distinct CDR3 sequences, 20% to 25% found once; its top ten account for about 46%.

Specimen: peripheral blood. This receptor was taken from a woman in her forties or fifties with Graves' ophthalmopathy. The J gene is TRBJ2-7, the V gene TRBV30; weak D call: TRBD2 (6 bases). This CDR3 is CAWSVEGRSGRSYEQYF. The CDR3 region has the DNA TGTGCCTGGAGTGTAGAGGGGAGGTCGGGGAGATCCTACGAGCAGTACTTC.